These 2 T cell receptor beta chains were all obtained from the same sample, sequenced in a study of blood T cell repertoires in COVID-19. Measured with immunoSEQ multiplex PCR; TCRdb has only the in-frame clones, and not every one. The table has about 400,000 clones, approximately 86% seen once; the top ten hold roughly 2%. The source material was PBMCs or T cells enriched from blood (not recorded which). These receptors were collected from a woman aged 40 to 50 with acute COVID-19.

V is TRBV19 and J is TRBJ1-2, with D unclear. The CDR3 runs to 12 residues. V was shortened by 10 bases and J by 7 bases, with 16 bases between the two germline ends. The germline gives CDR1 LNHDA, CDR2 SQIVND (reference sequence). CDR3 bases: TGTGCCACTCAGACGAAGGGAGGTGGCTACACCTTC. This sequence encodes CATQTKGGGYTF.

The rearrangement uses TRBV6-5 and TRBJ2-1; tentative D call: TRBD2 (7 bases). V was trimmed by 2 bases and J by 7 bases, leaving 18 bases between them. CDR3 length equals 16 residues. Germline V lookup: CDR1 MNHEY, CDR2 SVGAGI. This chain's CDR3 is CASSYRGGGGVNEQFF. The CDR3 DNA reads TGTGCCAGCAGTTACAGAGGGGGGGGCGGAGTAAATGAGCAGTTCTTC.